Presented here are 29 T cell receptor beta chains from one specimen sequenced in a study of blood T cells in healthy people across ages. With a J-beta primer mix and a sample-barcoded 5' primer, a second PCR ran about 7 to 12 cycles. TCRdb re-called the 5' RACE reads with MiXCR, one entry per CDR3 protein. Among around 500,000 distinct CDR3 sequences listed, approximately 26% were seen once. The sample was also reused in another study, on T cells of mothers and their children.

The specimen sequenced was blood. The receptors were sampled from a boy under 10 years old in good health.

The chain uses TRBV5-1 and TRBJ1-1, with 11 bases fitting TRBD1. Germline CDR1 and CDR2: SGHRS and YFSETQ. This CDR3 is built from 14 residues. Trimming removed 4 bases from V and 4 bases from J; junction bases left unmatched: 3. The CDR3 reads CASSGTGGGTEAFF. In nucleotides, the CDR3 is TGCGCCAGCAGCGGGACAGGGGGGGGCACTGAAGCTTTCTTT.

This clonotype appeared a few times. This chain connects TRBV20-1 to TRBJ2-3, with TRBD2 identical over 9 bases. The CDR3 has 15 residues. Germline CDR1 reads DFQATT; CDR2 reads SNEGSKA (reference sequence). Trimming removed 1 base from V and 6 bases from J; junction bases left unmatched: 8. CDR3 in DNA: TGCAGTGCTAGAGTTCCCGGGACTAGCAGGGATACGCAGTATTTT. This translates into CSARVPGTSRDTQYF.

This rearrangement joins TRBV10-3 to TRBJ2-7; TRBD2 matches at 13 bases. This CDR3 contains 16 residues. Germline loops: CDR1 ENHRY, CDR2 SYGVKD. Trimming took 2 bases from V and 6 from J; bases not matched to a gene: 7. The DNA of the CDR3 is TGTGCCATCAGTGAGACTAGCGGGAGGGCCCTTACCGAGCAGTACTTC. Its protein product is CAISETSGRALTEQYF.

This clonotype was observed a handful of times. This chain connects TRBV12-3 or TRBV12-4 to TRBJ2-2; D may be TRBD2 (6 bases). V was clipped by 7 bases and J by 4 bases, with 19 bases between them. The CDR3 length is 16 residues. CDR3 bases: TGTGCCAGCAAGATGCAGTCTGGAGGGAGCACCGGGGAGCTGTTTTTT. Translation gives CASKMQSGGSTGELFF.

V gene TRBV20-1 combines with J gene TRBJ1-3; 7 bases fit TRBD1. Germline CDR1 DFQATT, CDR2 SNEGSKA (reference sequence). J gave up 4 bases and V 2 bases, and 5 bases lay outside the gene matches. The CDR3 contains 14 residues. The DNA for the CDR3 is TGCAGTGCTAGACGCAGGGGGGAAGGAAACACCATATATTTT. This codes for CSARRRGEGNTIYF.

The chain is built from TRBV5-6 and TRBJ2-5; the match to TRBD2 covers 9 bases. This CDR3 comprises 15 residues. The J segment lost 5 bases and the V segment lost 4 bases, leaving 9 bases of the junction unmatched. CDR1 and CDR2 from the germline V gene are SGHDT and YYEEEE. The CDR3 nucleotides are TGTGCCAGCAGCCCCCTAGGGAGCGGGAGGGAGACCCAGTACTTC. Amino acid sequence: CASSPLGSGRETQYF.

In this sample, this clonotype turned up many times. The chain couples TRBV14 to TRBJ2-1; TRBD2 aligns across 11 bases. Looked up from germline, CDR1 is SGHDN and CDR2 is FVKESK. The CDR3 is 17 amino acids. Losses at the gene ends were 3 bases for V and 4 bases for J; bases not matched to a gene: 8. The CDR3 sequence is CASSHRGASGRYNEQFF. The CDR3 DNA reads TGTGCCAGCAGCCACCGTGGGGCTAGCGGGAGGTACAATGAGCAGTTCTTC.

This clonotype was seen a handful of times. The gene calls are TRBV29-1 and TRBJ1-1, with D possibly TRBD1 on 5 matching bases. Germline loops: CDR1 SQVTM, CDR2 ANQGSEA. The CDR3 extends over 13 amino acids. Trimming took 7 bases from V and 0 from J, leaving 12 bases between them. The CDR3 sequence is CSGEQAMNTEAFF. For the CDR3, the DNA is TGCAGCGGAGAACAGGCGATGAACACTGAAGCTTTCTTT. Drawing the rest from reference TRBV29-1 and TRBJ1-1, the complete variable domain is SAVISQKPSRDICQRGTSLTIQCQVDSQVTMMFWYRQQPGQSLTLIATANQGSEATYESGFVIDKFPISRPNLTFSTLTVSNMSPEDSSIYLCSGEQAMNTEAFFGQGTRLTVV.

This clonotype was detected a few times. The DNA of the CDR3 is TGTGCCAGCAGTGAACTAGCGGGGGGCAATGAGCAGTTCTTC. It specifies CASSELAGGNEQFF. V usage is TRBV6-4 and J usage is TRBJ2-1; TRBD2 agrees at 12 bases. Per the germline V gene, CDR1 is MRHNA and CDR2 is SNTAGT. The ends lost 3 bases at V and 6 bases at J; junction bases unmatched: 0. The CDR3 length is 14 residues.

There are a few counts of this clonotype. The V gene is TRBV20-1, the J gene TRBJ1-2, with a weak D call TRBD1 (5 bases). Looked up from germline, CDR1 is DFQATT and CDR2 is SNEGSKA (reference sequence). Trimming pared 6 bases from V and 4 bases from J, leaving 27 bases between. This CDR3 has 17 residues. The CDR3 nucleotides read TGCAGTGCCAGACGTAAAACAGGCTCCAGACGGGGCTATGGCTACACCTTC. Its translation: CSARRKTGSRRGYGYTF.

This clonotype was counted between two and nine times. The V and J genes are TRBV7-6 and TRBJ2-7; 8 bases map to TRBD1. The CDR3 extends over 15 amino acids. CDR1 and CDR2 (germline): SGHVS, FNYEAQ. The junction had 12 bases not matched to a gene; V was cut back by 5 bases and J by 6 bases. The CDR3 DNA sequence: TGTGCCAGCAGCCTCTACGGACAGGGAGCCCCCGAGCAGTACTTC. This sequence encodes CASSLYGQGAPEQYF.

J is TRBJ1-4 and V is TRBV20-1; 10 positions match TRBD1. Per the germline V gene, CDR1 is DFQATT and CDR2 is SNEGSKA (reference sequence). The CDR3 sequence is 14 residues long. V shed 3 bases and J 5 bases; nucleotides not matched to a gene: 3. The CDR3 region has the DNA TGCAGTGCTAGCTCGGACAGGGGGAATGAAAAACTGTTTTTT. Translation gives CSASSDRGNEKLFF.

This clonotype was picked up many times. The chain uses TRBV6-5 and TRBJ2-5; D ambiguous. TRBJ2-7 matches the DNA end more closely, so the J call is doubtful. Germline V gives CDR1 MNHEY, CDR2 SVGAGI. The CDR3 is 13 amino acids. The CDR3 nucleotides are TGTGCCAGCAGTTATTCGAGCTCCTACGAGCAGTACTTC. Residues: CASSYSSSYEQYF.

This clonotype was recorded a few times. This chain connects TRBV20-1 to TRBJ2-1; 12 bases are a match to TRBD2. The CDR3 runs 13 residues. V lost 5 bases and J lost 7; bases outside the gene matches: 3. Germline V lookup: CDR1 DFQATT, CDR2 SNEGSKA (reference sequence). CDR3 sequence reads: CSAPLAGGNEQFF. CDR3 in DNA: TGCAGTGCTCCTCTAGCGGGGGGGAATGAGCAGTTCTTC.

The rearrangement uses TRBV7-2 and TRBJ1-5; 7 positions agree with TRBD1. This CDR3 is 15 amino acids long. CDR1 SGHTA and CDR2 FQGNSA come from the germline V gene. With V trimmed by 5 bases and J by 7 bases, 11 bases remained unmatched. The CDR3 protein is CASSPTGYTSQPQHF. The DNA of the CDR3 is TGTGCCAGCAGCCCGACAGGGTATACAAGCCAGCCCCAGCATTTT.

The V gene is TRBV7-9, the J gene TRBJ2-3, with 7 bases aligning to TRBD1. Germline lookup yields CDR1 SEHNR and CDR2 FQNEAQ (reference sequence). Unmatched junction bases numbered 13, after V lost 2 bases and J lost 2 bases. The CDR3 has 18 amino acids. This CDR3 is CASSLYRGNGRITDTQYF. The CDR3 nucleotides read TGTGCCAGCAGCTTATACAGGGGAAACGGAAGGATCACAGATACGCAGTATTTT.

This clonotype was recorded a few times. The CDR3 coding sequence is TGCAGTGCTAGGGAGCGGGGTGGACGCACAGATACGCAGTATTTT. It yields the protein CSARERGGRTDTQYF. This chain links TRBV20-1 with TRBJ2-3; 7 nucleotides agree with TRBD2. Germline CDR1 and CDR2: DFQATT and SNEGSKA (reference sequence). V gave up 3 bases and J gave up 1 base; unmatched junction bases: 7. The CDR3 runs 15 residues.

This clonotype was seen many times. The chain employs TRBV29-1 and TRBJ2-7; 10 nucleotides agree with TRBD2. There are 13 residues in the CDR3. Per germline, CDR1 SQVTM and CDR2 ANQGSEA. The ends lost 2 bases at V and 2 bases at J; junction bases unmatched: 0. The CDR3: CSVETSGTYEQYF. CDR3 DNA sequence: TGCAGCGTTGAAACTAGCGGGACCTACGAGCAGTACTTC.

This clonotype appeared a few times. J is TRBJ1-2 and V is TRBV7-9; D call uncertain. The CDR3 contains 15 residues. Germline lookup yields CDR1 SEHNR and CDR2 FQNEAQ (reference sequence). V was trimmed by 0 bases and J by 2 bases, leaving 10 bases between them. The DNA of the CDR3 is TGTGCCAGCAGCTTAGCGGCGGGGAACAACTATGGCTACACCTTC. The encoded protein is CASSLAAGNNYGYTF.

As DNA, the CDR3 is TGTGCCAGCAGTTCCCCGACAGGGCTAGAGGGGGATACGCAGTATTTT. Amino acid sequence: CASSSPTGLEGDTQYF. The chain is built from TRBV12-3 or TRBV12-4 and TRBJ2-3; 7 bases match TRBD1. The CDR3 consists of 16 residues. The ends lost 4 bases at V and 6 bases at J; junction bases unmatched: 13.

The V gene is TRBV6-2 or TRBV6-3, the J gene TRBJ1-2; the match to TRBD1 covers 8 bases. With 10 bases clipped from V and 8 bases from J, the junction kept 24 bases outside the gene matches. Germline values: CDR1 MNHEY, CDR2 SVGEGT. There are 17 residues in the CDR3. CDR3 DNA: TGTGCCATCAACCCCGAGAGCCGGGACAGGAATATGCTGGGCTACACCTTC. This codes for CAINPESRDRNMLGYTF.

The J gene is TRBJ2-4, the V gene TRBV20-1, with D tentatively TRBD1 (5 bases). The CDR3 spans 12 residues. Trimming removed 2 bases from V and 6 bases from J, with 8 bases in between. The V gene's germline CDR1 is DFQATT and CDR2 SNEGSKA (reference sequence). Here the CDR3 DNA reads TGCAGTGCTAGACAGGGTACAAACATTCAGTACTTC. Encoded protein: CSARQGTNIQYF.

The rearrangement links TRBV7-9 to TRBJ2-7, with a possible D match to TRBD2 (6 bases). Germline CDR1 and CDR2: SEHNR and FQNEAQ (reference sequence). V lost 5 bases, J lost 5 bases, and 13 bases lay in between. CDR3 size: 13 residues. The CDR3 DNA is TGTGCCAGCAGCCGACCCGCGGGGAACGAGCAGTACTTC. Translation gives CASSRPAGNEQYF.

This clonotype was detected a few times. This chain uses TRBV2 with TRBJ1-2; a weak D match, TRBD1 (6 bases). The CDR3 runs 13 residues. CDR1 SNHLY and CDR2 FYNNEI come from the germline V gene. Trimming removed 7 bases at V and 4 bases at J, with 13 bases between. Here the CDR3 reads CASTPDSFYGYTF. The DNA of the CDR3 is TGTGCCAGCACCCCGGACAGCTTCTATGGCTACACCTTC.

V gene TRBV6-5 combines with J gene TRBJ1-1; D possibly corresponds to TRBD1 (6 bases). Germline lookup yields CDR1 MNHEY and CDR2 SVGAGI. The V end lost 8 bases, the J end lost 7 bases, and 11 bases lay between the germline ends. The CDR3 length is 11 residues. CDR3 residues: CASGGDSEAFF. The CDR3 region has the DNA TGTGCCAGCGGGGGCGACAGTGAAGCTTTCTTT.

This clonotype was counted between two and nine times. The chain couples TRBV5-1 to TRBJ2-3; 12 bases match TRBD2. Germline CDR1 and CDR2: SGHRS and YFSETQ. The junction had 5 bases not matched to a gene; V was cut back by 4 bases and J by 2 bases. CDR3 length: 16 residues. Here the CDR3 DNA reads TGCGCCAGCAGCGTCGGACTAGCGGGACTCACAGATACGCAGTATTTT. Translated: CASSVGLAGLTDTQYF.

This clonotype showed up many times. The chain uses TRBV5-5 and TRBJ2-2; D remains unclear. V was shortened by 0 bases and J by 3 bases, with 9 bases between the two germline ends. The CDR3 is 15 residues long. The V gene's germline CDR1 is SGHKS and CDR2 YYEKEE (reference sequence). The CDR3 sequence: CASSLVNPDTGELFF. In DNA form, the CDR3 reads TGTGCCAGCAGCTTGGTAAACCCGGACACCGGGGAGCTGTTTTTT.

This sequence joins TRBV10-1 and TRBJ2-5; 7 positions agree with TRBD2. The better agreement between TRBJ2-7 and the DNA end casts doubt on the J call. The CDR3 is 21 residues long. CDR1 is WNHNN and CDR2 is SYGVQD in the germline V gene (reference sequence). This chain's CDR3 is CASSESLLGGRWRESAYEQYF. For the CDR3, the DNA is TGCGCCAGCAGTGAGTCCCTACTGGGAGGCAGGTGGCGGGAGAGTGCCTACGAGCAGTACTTC.

The chain uses TRBV2 and TRBJ1-2; a weak D match, TRBD1 (6 bases). Per the germline V gene, CDR1 is SNHLY and CDR2 is FYNNEI. CDR3 length equals 15 residues. Trimming cost V 8 bases and J 2 bases, with 18 bases left between them. CDR3 DNA sequence: TGTGCCAGCGTTCGGACAGCCTCTGGGAACTATGGCTACACCTTC. Its protein product is CASVRTASGNYGYTF.